This entry lists 12 T cell receptor beta chains sequenced from one sample in a study of T-cell memory formation after mild COVID-19. Each CDR3 protein is one row after TCRdb ran MiXCR on the 5' RACE reads. The table shows 400,000 or so distinct CDR3 sequences, with roughly 20% occurring only once. Sequences were obtained from PBMCs or a T cell subset sorted from them (not recorded which). The source of these receptors is an adult woman who had mild COVID-19 (a few samples of this study predate the infection). Cell type and time point are not known.

This chain links TRBV4-2 with TRBJ2-7, with 13 bases aligning to TRBD2. Germline-derived CDR1 and CDR2 are LGHNA and YNFKEQ. J was trimmed by 0 bases and V by 0 bases; bases with no gene match: 2. The CDR3 length is 17 residues. The CDR3 bases are TGTGCCAGCAGCCAAGAACTAGCGGGAGGGAGCTCCTACGAGCAGTACTTC. Protein product: CASSQELAGGSSYEQYF.

In this sample, this clonotype turned up a few times. For the CDR3, the DNA is TGCAGTGCGGGGGACTGGCAGAACACCGGGGAGCTGTTTTTT. The encoded protein is CSAGDWQNTGELFF. The V gene is TRBV20-1, the J gene TRBJ2-2; D is possibly TRBD2 (6 bases). This CDR3 comprises 14 residues. V dropped 6 bases and J dropped 1 base, with 12 bases sitting between them. The germline gives CDR1 DFQATT, CDR2 SNEGSKA (reference sequence).

The chain links TRBV25-1 to TRBJ2-1; 7 nucleotides agree with TRBD2. The V gene end was trimmed by 6 bases and the J gene end by 0 bases; junction bases not matched to a gene: 8. Germline CDR1 and CDR2: MGHDK and SYGVNS. The CDR3 extends over 16 amino acids. CDR3 bases: TGTGCCAGCAGCGAGGCGGGGAGGGGCTCCTACAATGAGCAGTTCTTC. Its translation: CASSEAGRGSYNEQFF.

This chain connects TRBV7-9 to TRBJ2-7; 14 positions agree with TRBD2. J lost 9 bases, V lost 6 bases, and 7 bases had no gene match. Germline assignment: CDR1 SEHNR and CDR2 FQNEAQ (reference sequence). The CDR3 spans 14 residues. DNA for the CDR3: TGTGCCAGCAGGTCCGGACTAGCGGGAGGAGTGCAGTACTTC. Protein sequence: CASRSGLAGGVQYF.

V usage is TRBV11-3 and J usage is TRBJ2-1, with D maybe TRBD2 (6 bases). The CDR3 extends over 15 amino acids. V gave up 7 bases and J gave up 5 bases, with 18 bases separating them. CDR1 is SGHNT, CDR2 YENEEA, per germline. CDR3 sequence: CASKYGGRGHNEQFF. CDR3 bases: TGTGCCAGCAAATACGGTGGGCGGGGACACAATGAGCAGTTCTTC. Drawing the rest from reference TRBV11-3 and TRBJ2-1, the complete variable domain is EAGVVQSPRYKIIEKKQPVAFWCNPISGHNTLYWYLQNLGQGPELLIRYENEEAVDDSQLPKDRFSAERLKGVDSTLKIQPAELGDSAVYLCASKYGGRGHNEQFFGPGTRLTVL.

This chain uses TRBV5-1 with TRBJ2-1, with D perhaps matching TRBD1 (6 bases). Trimming left V 1 base short and J 4 bases short, with 9 bases between. The germline V gene encodes CDR1 SGHRS and CDR2 YFSETQ. The CDR3 runs 14 residues. The CDR3 region is CASSLLRGYNEQFF. CDR3 DNA sequence: TGCGCCAGCAGCTTGTTGAGGGGGTACAATGAGCAGTTCTTC.

The chain employs TRBV12-3 or TRBV12-4 and TRBJ1-2, with TRBD1 matching over 8 bases. The J segment lost 4 bases and the V segment lost 6 bases, leaving 7 bases of the junction unmatched. There are 14 residues in the CDR3. The CDR3 DNA follows: TGTGCCAGCAGCTCCGGACAGGGTACCTATGGCTACACCTTC. Amino acid sequence: CASSSGQGTYGYTF.

This clonotype was seen only a few times. The chain carries TRBV18 and TRBJ2-2, with D perhaps matching TRBD2 (5 bases). This CDR3 is built from 15 residues. V lost 1 base and J 6 bases, leaving 12 bases between the germline ends. Germline loops: CDR1 KGHSH, CDR2 LQKENI. The CDR3 DNA reads TGTGCCAGCTCACCACTTACGCCGGGGTCCGGGGAGCTGTTTTTT. Translation gives CASSPLTPGSGELFF. The full variable domain, its missing parts supplied by reference TRBV18 and TRBJ2-2, is NAGVMQNPRHLVRRRGQEARLRCSPMKGHSHVYWYRQLPEEGLKFMVYLQKENIIDESGMPKERFSAEFPKEGPSILRIQQVVRGDSAAYFCASSPLTPGSGELFFGEGSRLTVL.

This clonotype was observed a handful of times. J is TRBJ2-5 and V is TRBV5-1; D tentatively fits TRBD1 or TRBD2 (6 bases each). Germline assignment: CDR1 SGHRS and CDR2 YFSETQ. The V end lost 0 bases, the J end lost 4 bases, and 13 bases lay between the germline ends. The CDR3 has 15 amino acids. The chain's CDR3 is CASSLASGAIETQYF. The CDR3 DNA sequence: TGCGCCAGCAGCTTGGCTTCGGGGGCAATAGAGACCCAGTACTTC.

In this sample, this clonotype turned up a few times. The gene calls are TRBV5-1 and TRBJ2-3; D is possibly TRBD1 or TRBD2 (6 bases each). Germline V gene data show CDR1 as SGHRS and CDR2 as YFSETQ. The CDR3 runs 14 residues. Trimming shortened V by 7 bases and J by 4 bases, and 16 bases separated the two germline ends. The CDR3 nucleotides are TGCGCCAGCCTCAAGGGGGGCGCAGCAGATACGCAGTATTTT. Residues: CASLKGGAADTQYF.

J is TRBJ1-4 and V is TRBV12-3 or TRBV12-4; 7 bases map to TRBD1. The V and J ends lost 5 bases and 6 bases, in that order; junction bases with no gene match: 6. This CDR3 region has 14 residues. CDR3 loop: CASSVRQGYEKLFF. CDR3 in DNA: TGTGCCAGCAGTGTTCGACAGGGCTATGAAAAACTGTTTTTT.

There are a few counts of this clonotype. The gene calls are TRBV15 and TRBJ1-3, with D unclear. This CDR3 comprises 15 residues. Germline lookup yields CDR1 LNHNV and CDR2 YYDKDF (reference sequence). Trimming removed 5 bases from V and 3 bases from J, with 14 bases in between. CDR3 residues: CATSFYGVGGNTIYF. The CDR3, as DNA: TGTGCCACCAGCTTTTACGGGGTCGGTGGAAACACCATATATTTT. Full variable domain (remainder filled in from reference TRBV15 and TRBJ1-3): DAMVIQNPRYQVTQFGKPVTLSCSQTLNHNVMYWYQQKSSQAPKLLFHYYDKDFNNEADTPDNFQSRRPNTSFCFLDIRSPGLGDTAMYLCATSFYGVGGNTIYFGEGSWLTVV.